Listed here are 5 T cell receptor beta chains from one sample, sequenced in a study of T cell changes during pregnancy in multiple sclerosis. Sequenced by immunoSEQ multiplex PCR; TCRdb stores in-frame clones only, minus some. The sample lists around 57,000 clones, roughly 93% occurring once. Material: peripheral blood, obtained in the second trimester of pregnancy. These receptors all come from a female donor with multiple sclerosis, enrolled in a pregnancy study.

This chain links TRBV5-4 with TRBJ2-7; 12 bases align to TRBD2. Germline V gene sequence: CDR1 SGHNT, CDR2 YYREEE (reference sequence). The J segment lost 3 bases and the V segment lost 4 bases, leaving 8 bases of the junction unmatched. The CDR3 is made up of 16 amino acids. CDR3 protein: CASSPGLAGQGYEQYF. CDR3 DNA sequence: TGTGCCAGCAGCCCAGGACTAGCGGGGCAGGGCTACGAGCAGTACTTC.

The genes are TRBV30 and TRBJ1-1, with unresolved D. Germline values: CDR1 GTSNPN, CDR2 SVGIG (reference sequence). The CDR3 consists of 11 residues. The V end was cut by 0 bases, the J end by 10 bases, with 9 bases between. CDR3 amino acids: CAWSVLVRAFF. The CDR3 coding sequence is TGTGCCTGGAGTGTGCTGGTGCGAGCTTTCTTT.

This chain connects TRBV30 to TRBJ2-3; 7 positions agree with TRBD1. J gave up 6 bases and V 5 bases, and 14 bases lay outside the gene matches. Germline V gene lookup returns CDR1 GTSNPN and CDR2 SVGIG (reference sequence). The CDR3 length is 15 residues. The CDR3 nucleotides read TGTGCCTGGGGGTATCAAGGGGGCGCAGGGGATACGCAGTATTTT. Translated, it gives CAWGYQGGAGDTQYF.

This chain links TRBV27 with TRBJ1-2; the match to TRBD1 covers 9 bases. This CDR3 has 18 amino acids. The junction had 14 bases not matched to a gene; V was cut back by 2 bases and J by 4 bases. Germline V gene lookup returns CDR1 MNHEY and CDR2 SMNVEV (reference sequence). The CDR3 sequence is CASSLIPEQGALGYGYTF. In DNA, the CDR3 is TGTGCCAGCAGTTTAATCCCGGAACAGGGGGCACTGGGCTATGGCTACACCTTC.

The CDR3 region is CASSPTGGETGYTF. CDR3 sequence (DNA): TGTGCCAGCAGCCCCACGGGGGGCGAGACTGGCTACACCTTC. This chain links TRBV7-9 with TRBJ1-2; TRBD1 might be the D (6 bases). Germline V lookup: CDR1 SEHNR, CDR2 FQNEAQ (reference sequence). This CDR3 is built from 14 residues. V was cut by 5 bases and J by 7 bases, with 17 bases left in between.